Presented here are 24 T cell receptor beta chains from one specimen sequenced in a study of T cell responses to AZD1222 COVID-19 vaccine. The data were produced by immunoSEQ multiplex PCR, yet TCRdb's version contains in-frame clones alone and is incomplete. The data contain 90,000 to 120,000 clones, 92% of them seen just once; the ten biggest clones take up about 9.1%. Source: peripheral blood, taken 28 days after the second AZD1222 dose. The receptors shown here come from an adult who received the AZD1222 COVID-19 vaccine.

The chain links TRBV9 to TRBJ1-3, with D unresolved. V was shortened by 0 bases and J by 0 bases, with 13 bases between the two germline ends. Germline CDR1 reads SGDLS; CDR2 reads YYNGEE. The CDR3 totals 17 residues. The CDR3 sequence is CASSVVAARISGNTIYF. For the CDR3, the DNA is TGTGCCAGCAGCGTAGTGGCGGCCCGGATCTCTGGAAACACCATATATTTT.

This chain links TRBV5-5 with TRBJ1-1; 7 positions match TRBD1. Trimming took 3 bases from V and 6 from J; bases not matched to a gene: 11. Germline lookup yields CDR1 SGHKS and CDR2 YYEKEE (reference sequence). The CDR3 length is 15 residues. The CDR3 bases are TGTGCCAGCAGCTCCCTCCTTGGCGACAGGGCTGAAGCTTTCTTT. Translating gives CASSSLLGDRAEAFF. The whole variable domain, filled in from reference TRBV5-5 and TRBJ1-1, reads DAGVTQSPTHLIKTRGQQVTLRCSPISGHKSVSWYQQVLGQGPQFIFQYYEKEERGRGNFPDRFSARQFPNYSSELNVNALLLGDSALYLCASSSLLGDRAEAFFGQGTRLTVV.

CDR3 nucleotides: TGTGCCAGCTCCGTTCAGGACAGTAATCAGCCCCAGCATTTT. It codes for CASSVQDSNQPQHF. The V and J genes are TRBV18 and TRBJ1-5; possibly TRBD1 for D (6 bases). The CDR3 is made up of 14 amino acids. Germline V gives CDR1 KGHSH, CDR2 LQKENI. Deletions cut 6 bases from V and 4 bases from J, with 13 bases between.

The V and J genes are TRBV11-2 and TRBJ2-3; D gene unclear. Trimming removed 0 bases from V and 6 bases from J, with 4 bases in between. CDR1 and CDR2 (germline): SGHAT, FQNNGV. The CDR3 runs 12 residues. CDR3 sequence reads: CASSLDRDTQYF. Here the CDR3 DNA reads TGTGCCAGCAGCTTAGATAGGGATACGCAGTATTTT.

The chain uses TRBV6-6 and TRBJ2-7; 8 bases match TRBD2. J was trimmed by 1 base and V by 6 bases; bases with no gene match: 5. CDR1 and CDR2 from the germline V gene are MNHNY and SVGAGI (reference sequence). CDR3 length: 14 amino acids. CDR3 loop: CASSRGGRSYEQYF. In DNA, the CDR3 is TGTGCCAGCAGCCGCGGGGGGCGGTCCTACGAGCAGTACTTC.

V usage is TRBV15 and J usage is TRBJ1-5; D perhaps matches TRBD1 (5 bases). Trimming removed 0 bases from V and 6 bases from J, with 15 bases in between. The germline V gene has CDR1 LNHNV and CDR2 YYDKDF (reference sequence). The CDR3 is made up of 16 amino acids. CDR3 amino acids: CATSRDLRGGLQPQHF. DNA of the CDR3: TGTGCCACCAGCAGAGATTTGAGGGGTGGCCTTCAGCCCCAGCATTTT.

The genes are TRBV27 and TRBJ1-5; the D is unclear. The CDR3 totals 14 residues. V gave up 3 bases and J gave up 3 bases, with 9 bases separating them. From germline, CDR1 is MNHEY and CDR2 SMNVEV (reference sequence). DNA of the CDR3: TGTGCCAGCAGTTTCGGCACCACCAATCAGCCCCAGCATTTT. This translates into CASSFGTTNQPQHF.

The genes are TRBV7-2 and TRBJ2-2; D is ambiguous. The CDR3 runs 14 residues. Germline V gene sequence: CDR1 SGHTA, CDR2 FQGNSA. Trimming shortened V by 0 bases and J by 8 bases, and 10 bases separated the two germline ends. The CDR3 nucleotides read TGTGCCAGCAGCTTAGCGGTGGGCAAAGGGGAGCTGTTTTTT. Its translation: CASSLAVGKGELFF.

The gene calls are TRBV9 and TRBJ2-2, with no clear D. V was trimmed by 0 bases and J by 4 bases, leaving 4 bases between them. The germline gives CDR1 SGDLS, CDR2 YYNGEE. The CDR3 is made up of 13 amino acids. CDR3 protein: CASSVGVTGELFF. CDR3 sequence (DNA): TGTGCCAGCAGCGTAGGAGTCACCGGGGAGCTGTTTTTT.

J is TRBJ2-5 and V is TRBV15, with 8 nucleotides matching TRBD2. Germline-derived CDR1 and CDR2 are LNHNV and YYDKDF (reference sequence). The CDR3 spans 15 residues. Trimming at V came to 0 bases and at J to 5 bases, leaving 5 bases not matched to a gene. CDR3 protein: CATSRDGGEVETQYF. CDR3 in DNA: TGTGCCACCAGCAGAGACGGGGGGGAGGTGGAGACCCAGTACTTC.

This clone was detected only once. J is TRBJ1-1 and V is TRBV28; D is uncertain. CDR3 length: 13 residues. Per the germline V gene, CDR1 is MDHEN and CDR2 is SYDVKM. Trimming removed 3 bases at V and 3 bases at J, with 8 bases between. The CDR3 DNA reads as TGTGCCAGCAGTTTGTACGGGGACACTGAAGCTTTCTTT. This sequence encodes CASSLYGDTEAFF.

The V call is TRBV3-1 (or the pseudogene TRBV3-2), the J call TRBJ2-3; 14 nucleotides match TRBD2. The V and J ends lost 0 bases and 4 bases, in that order; junction bases with no gene match: 3. The germline V gene encodes CDR1 LGHDT and CDR2 YNNKEL (reference sequence). The CDR3 is made up of 17 amino acids. The CDR3 spells CASSQDRLAGGPDTQYF. As DNA, the CDR3 is TGTGCCAGCAGCCAAGATAGACTAGCGGGGGGGCCAGATACGCAGTATTTT.

This clone showed up just once. The V call is TRBV4-2, the J call TRBJ2-7, with 8 bases aligning to TRBD2. Trimming at V came to 4 bases and at J to 2 bases, leaving 10 bases not matched to a gene. The CDR3 sequence is 16 residues long. Germline V gene lookup returns CDR1 LGHNA and CDR2 YNFKEQ. CDR3 sequence (DNA): TGTGCCAGCAGCCCGATCGAAACTAGCGGTCCCTACGAGCAGTACTTC. Amino acids: CASSPIETSGPYEQYF.

The chain combines TRBV6-2 or TRBV6-3 with TRBJ1-5, with D perhaps TRBD1 (6 bases). Per the germline V gene, CDR1 is MNHEY and CDR2 is SVGEGT. This CDR3 is built from 15 residues. The V end lost 5 bases, the J end lost 5 bases, and 16 bases lay between the germline ends. The CDR3 nucleotides are TGTGCCAGCAGTCGGCGAGAGGGGGGAGATCAGCCCCAGCATTTT. Translation: CASSRREGGDQPQHF.

The chain joins TRBV7-9 to TRBJ2-5; tentative D call: TRBD1 (5 bases). V lost 1 base and J 5 bases, leaving 8 bases between the germline ends. This CDR3 comprises 13 residues. Per the germline V gene, CDR1 is SEHNR and CDR2 is FQNEAQ (reference sequence). The CDR3 loop reads CASSLEGAETQYF. The CDR3 nucleotides are TGTGCCAGCAGCTTAGAAGGGGCGGAGACCCAGTACTTC.

In its sample, this clone was seen once. The V and J genes are TRBV5-4 and TRBJ1-6, with D unresolved. The CDR3 extends over 12 amino acids. V dropped 1 base and J dropped 7 bases, with 3 bases sitting between them. CDR1 is SGHNT and CDR2 is YYREEE in the germline V gene (reference sequence). CDR3 protein: CASSLPNSPLHF. CDR3 DNA: TGTGCCAGCAGCTTGCCAAATTCACCCCTCCACTTT.

V is TRBV4-3 and J is TRBJ2-7; no clear D. CDR1 LGHNA and CDR2 YSLEER come from the germline V gene. V gave up 1 base and J gave up 2 bases, with 9 bases separating them. This CDR3 comprises 14 residues. The CDR3 region has the DNA TGCGCCAGCAGCCAAGTTCTTTGGACCTACGAGCAGTACTTC. It codes for CASSQVLWTYEQYF.

The chain links TRBV7-2 to TRBJ1-6; D gene uncertain. The germline gives CDR1 SGHTA, CDR2 FQGNSA. With 0 bases removed from V and 8 bases from J, the gap between germline ends came to 11 bases. The CDR3 runs to 15 residues. This CDR3 is CASSLALAGYSPLHF. CDR3 in DNA: TGTGCCAGCAGCTTAGCGCTTGCCGGTTATTCACCCCTCCACTTT. Full variable domain (remainder filled in from reference TRBV7-2 and TRBJ1-6): GAGVSQSPSNKVTEKGKDVELRCDPISGHTALYWYRQSLGQGLEFLIYFQGNSAPDKSGLPSDRFSAERTGGSVSTLTIQRTQQEDSAVYLCASSLALAGYSPLHFGNGTRLTVT.

The chain combines TRBV6-6 with TRBJ1-1; 9 bases agree with TRBD1. CDR1 and CDR2 (germline): MNHNY, SVGAGI (reference sequence). CDR3 size: 18 residues. V lost 5 bases to trimming and J lost 5 bases; unmatched junction nucleotides: 18. This CDR3 reads CASSRDRAMLSGRTEAFF. The CDR3 coding sequence is TGTGCCAGCAGTCGGGACAGGGCGATGTTGAGCGGAAGGACTGAAGCTTTCTTT.

The V call is TRBV29-1, the J call TRBJ1-1; D ambiguous. The V gene lost 5 bases and the J gene lost 5 bases, with 6 bases spanning the gap. The CDR3 totals 10 residues. Germline V gene sequence: CDR1 SQVTM, CDR2 ANQGSEA. CDR3 DNA sequence: TGCAGCGTTCAGGATACTGAAGCTTTCTTT. This codes for CSVQDTEAFF.

This sequence joins TRBV7-9 and TRBJ1-1, with D possibly being TRBD1 (5 bases). The CDR3 has 13 amino acids. The V and J ends lost 5 bases and 7 bases respectively, with 14 bases between them. Per germline, CDR1 SEHNR and CDR2 FQNEAQ (reference sequence). The CDR3 loop reads CASSIGGTGEAFF. In nucleotides, the CDR3 is TGTGCCAGCAGCATTGGGGGGACGGGTGAAGCTTTCTTT.

The rearrangement links TRBV7-6 to TRBJ1-3; D unclear. This CDR3 spans 14 amino acids. Germline V gives CDR1 SGHVS, CDR2 FNYEAQ. With 2 bases removed from V and 2 bases from J, the gap between germline ends came to 7 bases. CDR3 region: CASSLRGTGNTIYF. CDR3 coding DNA: TGTGCCAGCAGCTTAAGAGGGACTGGAAACACCATATATTTT.

V usage is TRBV5-1 and J usage is TRBJ2-3, with D maybe TRBD2 (6 bases). The CDR3 covers 16 residues. Trimming took 3 bases from V and 2 from J, leaving 16 bases between them. Germline V lookup: CDR1 SGHRS, CDR2 YFSETQ. The CDR3 bases are TGCGCCAGCAGCTATGGGCGCGGACTAAACACAGATACGCAGTATTTT. This translates into CASSYGRGLNTDTQYF.

V usage is TRBV6-1 and J usage is TRBJ1-5; no definite D call. V was shortened by 1 base and J by 6 bases, with 7 bases between the two germline ends. The germline V gene encodes CDR1 MNHNS and CDR2 SASEGT. The CDR3 sequence is 13 residues long. The CDR3 here is CASSEGSIQPQHF. The CDR3 DNA follows: TGTGCCAGCAGTGAAGGTAGTATTCAGCCCCAGCATTTT.